Listed here is a single TCR beta chain. Per the original methods: Amplification from reference gene primers served as the basis for estimated nucleated cell counts. The data were produced by immunoSEQ multiplex PCR, yet TCRdb's version contains in-frame clones alone and is incomplete. That table supplies the V and J calls and clone size; D and trimming were determined from the DNA. The sample has roughly 230,000 clones; about four fifths are singletons. CDR3 size: 16 residues. V lost 0 bases and J lost 10; bases outside the gene matches: 9. Per the germline V gene, CDR1 is SGDLS and CDR2 is YYNGEE. This specimen comes from a study of blood T cell repertoires in COVID-19. Study in general: The analysed material was cDNA or gDNA that came from T cells, B-cell-depleted T cells, or PBMCs.

V gene TRBV9 combines with J gene TRBJ2-1; TRBD2 agrees at 11 bases. Sequencing used peripheral blood. This receptor was identified in a man aged 45-65 years with active or convalescent COVID-19. CDR3 nucleotides: TGTGCCAGCAGCGTAGCTCCGGCTAGCGGGGGGATAGAGCAGTTCTTC. Translated: CASSVAPASGGIEQFF.